This T cell receptor beta chain was recovered during a study of Graves' ophthalmopathy and Graves' hyperthyroidism. Study summary: Peripheral blood sampling preceded any treatment and occurred at initial diagnosis.

This clonotype occurred many times. Hyperthyroidism patients, aged 18 to 65, were newly diagnosed, under 2 months' duration. Diagnosis was based on clinical symptoms, serum thyroxine, TRAb, thyroid ultrasound and orbital computed tomography. Using RNA transcripts, the TCR beta CDR3 regions were amplified. An opening RT-PCR round employed HTBI primers and preceded a second-round multiplex PCR. MiXCR, run by TCRdb on the multiplex PCR reads, gives a single entry per CDR3 protein. This table has 400,000 or so distinct CDR3 sequences, approximately 17% appearing once. Sequenced: peripheral blood. The TCR originated in an adult woman with stable Graves' hyperthyroidism.

The CDR3 spells CASRYRDRANYTEAFF. The CDR3 coding sequence is TGTGCCAGCAGATACCGGGACAGGGCAAATTACACTGAAGCTTTCTTT. The chain has TRBV12-3 or TRBV12-4 and TRBJ1-1; 9 positions agree with TRBD1. V lost 6 bases, J lost 3 bases, and 11 bases stayed unmatched. This CDR3 comprises 16 residues.